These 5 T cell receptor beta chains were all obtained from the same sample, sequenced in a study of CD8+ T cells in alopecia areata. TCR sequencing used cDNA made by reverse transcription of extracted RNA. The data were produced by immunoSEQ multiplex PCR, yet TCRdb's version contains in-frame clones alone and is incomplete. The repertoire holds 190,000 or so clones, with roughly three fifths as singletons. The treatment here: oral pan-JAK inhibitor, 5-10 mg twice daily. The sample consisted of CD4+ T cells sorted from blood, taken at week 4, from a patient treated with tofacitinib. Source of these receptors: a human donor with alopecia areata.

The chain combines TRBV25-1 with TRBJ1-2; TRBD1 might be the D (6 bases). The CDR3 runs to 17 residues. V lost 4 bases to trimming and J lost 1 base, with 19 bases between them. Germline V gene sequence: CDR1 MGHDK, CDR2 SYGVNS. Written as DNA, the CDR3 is TGTGCCAGCAGTGGGGCGGGGCAGGGGAACTTTAACTATGGCTACACCTTC. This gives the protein CASSGAGQGNFNYGYTF.

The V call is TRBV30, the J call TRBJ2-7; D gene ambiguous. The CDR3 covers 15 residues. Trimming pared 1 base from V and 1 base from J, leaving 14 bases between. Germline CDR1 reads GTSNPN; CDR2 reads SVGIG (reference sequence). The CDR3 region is CAWSGGFDGSYEQYF. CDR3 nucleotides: TGTGCCTGGAGTGGAGGATTTGACGGTTCCTACGAGCAGTACTTC.

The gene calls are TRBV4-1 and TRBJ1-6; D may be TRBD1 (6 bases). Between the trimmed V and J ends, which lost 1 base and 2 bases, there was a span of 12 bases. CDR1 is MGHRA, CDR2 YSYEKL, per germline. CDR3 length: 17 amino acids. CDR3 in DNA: TGCGCCAGCAGCCAAGTAAACAGGGAAGCCTATAATTCACCCCTCCACTTT. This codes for CASSQVNREAYNSPLHF.

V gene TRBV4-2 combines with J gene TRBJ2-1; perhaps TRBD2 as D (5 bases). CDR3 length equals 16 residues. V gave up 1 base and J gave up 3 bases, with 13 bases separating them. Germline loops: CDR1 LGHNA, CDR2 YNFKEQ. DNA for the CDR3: TGTGCCAGCAGCCAAGCTGCAAGGACTTTCTACAATGAGCAGTTCTTC. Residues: CASSQAARTFYNEQFF.

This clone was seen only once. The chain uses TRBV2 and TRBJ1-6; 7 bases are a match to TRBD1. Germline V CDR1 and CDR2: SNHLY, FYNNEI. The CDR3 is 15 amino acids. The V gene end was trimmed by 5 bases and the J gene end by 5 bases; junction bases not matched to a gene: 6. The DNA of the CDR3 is TGTGCCAGCAGTCGGGACAGAGACGATAATTCACCCCTCCACTTT. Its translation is CASSRDRDDNSPLHF.